This T cell receptor (beta chain) derives from a study of radiation and T cells in renal cell carcinoma. Study-wide results and limits: In blood, top tumor clones expanded by 2 weeks, shrinking by 4. Baseline intratumoral clonotype presence is unknown without pretreatment biopsies.

Only in-frame clones appear in the TCRdb table, and some are missing; sequencing was by immunoSEQ multiplex PCR. The sample contains about 95,000 clones, about 86% of which appear only once. Turning to this clone: The antigen is not known.

Time point reported: baseline pretreatment blood. The treatment was: 15 Gy SBRT to primary tumor, nephrectomy 4 weeks later. Radiation-treated patients gave blood at baseline, week 2 and week 4. This renal cell carcinoma was of the clear cell type. Sequenced material: blood, taken from a patient whose treatment included radiotherapy and nephrectomy. This TCR was recovered from a man in his fifties with renal cell carcinoma.

In nucleotides, the CDR3 is TGTGCCTGGATGACAGCCTCTGGAAACACCATATATTTT. Translation gives CAWMTASGNTIYF. This chain joins TRBV9 and TRBJ1-3; TRBD1 is a possible D gene (5 bases). Germline V lookup: CDR1 SGDLS, CDR2 YYNGEE. The CDR3 has 13 residues. The V end was cut by 10 bases, the J end by 0 bases, with 11 bases between.